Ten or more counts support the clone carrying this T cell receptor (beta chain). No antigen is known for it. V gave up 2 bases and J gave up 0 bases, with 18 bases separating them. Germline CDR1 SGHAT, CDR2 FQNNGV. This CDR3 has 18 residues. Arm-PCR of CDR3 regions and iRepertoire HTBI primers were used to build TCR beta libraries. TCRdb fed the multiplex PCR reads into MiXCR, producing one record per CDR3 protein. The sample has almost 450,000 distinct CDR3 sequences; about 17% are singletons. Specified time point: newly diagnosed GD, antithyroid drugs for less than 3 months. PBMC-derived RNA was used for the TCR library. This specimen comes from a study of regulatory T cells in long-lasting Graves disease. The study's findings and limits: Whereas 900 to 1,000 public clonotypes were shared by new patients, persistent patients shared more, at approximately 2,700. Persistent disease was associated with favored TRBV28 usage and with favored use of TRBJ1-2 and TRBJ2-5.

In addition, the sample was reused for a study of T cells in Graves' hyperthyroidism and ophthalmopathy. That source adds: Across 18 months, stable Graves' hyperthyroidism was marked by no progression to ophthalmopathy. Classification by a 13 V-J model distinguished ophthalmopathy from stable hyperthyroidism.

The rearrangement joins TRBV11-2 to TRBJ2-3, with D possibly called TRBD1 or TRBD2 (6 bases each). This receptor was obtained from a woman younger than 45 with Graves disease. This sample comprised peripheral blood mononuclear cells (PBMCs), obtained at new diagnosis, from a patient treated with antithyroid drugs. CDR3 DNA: TGTGCCAGCAGCTTAAGATTTCCACAGGGAGGAAGCACAGATACGCAGTATTTT. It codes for CASSLRFPQGGSTDTQYF.